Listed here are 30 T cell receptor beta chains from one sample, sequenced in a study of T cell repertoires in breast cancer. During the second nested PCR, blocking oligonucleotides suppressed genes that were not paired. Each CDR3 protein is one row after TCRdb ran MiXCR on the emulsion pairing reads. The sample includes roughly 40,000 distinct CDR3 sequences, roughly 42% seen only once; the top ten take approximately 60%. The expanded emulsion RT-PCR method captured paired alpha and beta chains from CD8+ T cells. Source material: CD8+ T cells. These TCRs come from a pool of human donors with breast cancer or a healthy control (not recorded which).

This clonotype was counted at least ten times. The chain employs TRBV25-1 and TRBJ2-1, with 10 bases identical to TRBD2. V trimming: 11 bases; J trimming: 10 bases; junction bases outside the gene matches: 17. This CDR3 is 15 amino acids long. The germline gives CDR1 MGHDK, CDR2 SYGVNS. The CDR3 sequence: CAAGGAGGHRGEQFF. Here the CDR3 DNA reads TGTGCCGCGGGGGGAGCGGGAGGGCATAGGGGAGAGCAGTTCTTC.

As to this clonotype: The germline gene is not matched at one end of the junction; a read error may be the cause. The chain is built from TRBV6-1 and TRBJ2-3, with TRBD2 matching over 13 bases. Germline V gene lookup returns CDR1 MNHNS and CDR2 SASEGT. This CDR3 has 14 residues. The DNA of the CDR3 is TGTGCCAGAAGTGGACTAGCGGGAGCAGATACGCAGTATTTT. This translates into CARSGLAGADTQYF.

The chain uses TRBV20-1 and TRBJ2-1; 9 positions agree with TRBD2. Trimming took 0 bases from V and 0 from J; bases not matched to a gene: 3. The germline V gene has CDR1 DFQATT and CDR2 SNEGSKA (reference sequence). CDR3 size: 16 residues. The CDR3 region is CSARESGGSSYNEQFF. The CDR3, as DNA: TGCAGTGCTAGAGAGAGCGGGGGGAGCTCCTACAATGAGCAGTTCTTC.

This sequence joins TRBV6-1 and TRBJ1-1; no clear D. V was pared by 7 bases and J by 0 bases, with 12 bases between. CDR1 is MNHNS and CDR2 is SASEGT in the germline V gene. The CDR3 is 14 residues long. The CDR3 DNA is TGTGCCAGCAAGGCCGTTGGAGTGAACACTGAAGCTTTCTTT. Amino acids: CASKAVGVNTEAFF.

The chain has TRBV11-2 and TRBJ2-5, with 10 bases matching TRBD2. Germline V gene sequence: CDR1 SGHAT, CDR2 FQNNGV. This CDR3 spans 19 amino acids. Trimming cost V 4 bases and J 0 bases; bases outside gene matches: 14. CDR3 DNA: TGTGCCAGCAGCTCCTACAGCGTAACCGGGACTAGCGACCAAGAGACCCAGTACTTC. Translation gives CASSSYSVTGTSDQETQYF.

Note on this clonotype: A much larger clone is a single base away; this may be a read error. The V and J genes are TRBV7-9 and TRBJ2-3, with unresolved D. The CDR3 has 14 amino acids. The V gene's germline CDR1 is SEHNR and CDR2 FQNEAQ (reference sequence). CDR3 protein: CASSSLGRTDAQYF. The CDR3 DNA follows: TGTGCCAGCAGCTCCCTGGGCCGCACAGATGCGCAGTATTTT.

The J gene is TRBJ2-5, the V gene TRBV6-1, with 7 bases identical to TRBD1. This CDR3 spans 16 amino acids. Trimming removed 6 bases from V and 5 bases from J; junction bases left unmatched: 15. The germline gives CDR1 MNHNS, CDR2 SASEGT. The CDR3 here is CASSPGILTGEETQYF. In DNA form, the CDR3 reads TGTGCCAGCAGCCCCGGTATACTTACAGGGGAGGAGACCCAGTACTTC.

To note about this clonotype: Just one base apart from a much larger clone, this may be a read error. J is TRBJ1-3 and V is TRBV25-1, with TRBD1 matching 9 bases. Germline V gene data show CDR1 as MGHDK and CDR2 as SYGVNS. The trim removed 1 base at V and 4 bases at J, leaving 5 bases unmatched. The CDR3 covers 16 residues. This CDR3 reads CASSESPGQGGNTIYF. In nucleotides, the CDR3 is TGTGCCAGCAGTGAATCGCCGGGACAGGGAGGAAACACCATATATTTT.

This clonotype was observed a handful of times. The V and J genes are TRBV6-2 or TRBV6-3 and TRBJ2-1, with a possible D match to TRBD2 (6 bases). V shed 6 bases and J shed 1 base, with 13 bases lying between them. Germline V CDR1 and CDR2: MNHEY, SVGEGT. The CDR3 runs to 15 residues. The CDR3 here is CASRLSGGSYNEQFF. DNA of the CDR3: TGTGCCAGCAGACTTAGCGGAGGATCCTACAATGAGCAGTTCTTC.

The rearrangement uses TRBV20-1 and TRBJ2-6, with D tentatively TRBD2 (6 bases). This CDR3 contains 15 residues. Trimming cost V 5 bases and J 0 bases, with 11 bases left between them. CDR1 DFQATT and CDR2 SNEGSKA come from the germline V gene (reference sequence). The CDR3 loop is CSAPTRFSGANVLTF. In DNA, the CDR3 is TGCAGTGCTCCGACTAGATTCTCTGGGGCCAACGTCCTGACTTTC.

CDR3 bases: TGTGCCAGCAGCCCCTCCGGGAGGCTTCAAGGAAATGAGCAGTTCTTC. As protein: CASSPSGRLQGNEQFF. The chain recombines TRBV3-1 with TRBJ2-1; TRBD2 matches at 7 bases. The CDR3 length is 16 residues. The V segment lost 4 bases and the J segment 7 bases; nucleotides outside the gene matches: 13. Germline V gene data show CDR1 as LGHDT and CDR2 as YNNKEL (reference sequence).

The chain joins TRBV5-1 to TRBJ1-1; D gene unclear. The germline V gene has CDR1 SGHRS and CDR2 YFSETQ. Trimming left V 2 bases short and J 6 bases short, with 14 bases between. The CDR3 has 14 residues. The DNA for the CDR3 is TGCGCCAGCAGCTTCCGGGGATCGGGTCCTGAAGCTTTCTTT. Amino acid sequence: CASSFRGSGPEAFF.

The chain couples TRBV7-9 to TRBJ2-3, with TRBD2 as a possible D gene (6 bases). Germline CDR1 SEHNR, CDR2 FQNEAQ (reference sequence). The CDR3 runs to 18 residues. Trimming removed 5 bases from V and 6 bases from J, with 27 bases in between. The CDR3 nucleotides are TGTGCCAGCAGCCCAGCCTCCTACGGAGGGGTGTACGTGGATACGCAGTATTTT. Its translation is CASSPASYGGVYVDTQYF.

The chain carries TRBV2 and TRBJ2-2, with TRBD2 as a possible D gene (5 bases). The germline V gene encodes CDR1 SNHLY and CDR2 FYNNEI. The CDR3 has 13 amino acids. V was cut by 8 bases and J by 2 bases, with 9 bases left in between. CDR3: CASGGRNTGELFF. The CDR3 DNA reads TGTGCCAGCGGTGGGAGAAACACCGGGGAGCTGTTTTTT.

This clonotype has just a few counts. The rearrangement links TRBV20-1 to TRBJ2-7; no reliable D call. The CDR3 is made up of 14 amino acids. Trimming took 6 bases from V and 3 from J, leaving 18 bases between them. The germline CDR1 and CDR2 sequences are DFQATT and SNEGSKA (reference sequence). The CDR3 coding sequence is TGCAGTGCCCCCCTAGTGCCTCCGTTCTACGAGCAGTACTTC. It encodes CSAPLVPPFYEQYF.

The CDR3 coding sequence is TGTGCCAGCAGCCCGGGGCTGAACAATGAGCAGTTCTTC. Translating gives CASSPGLNNEQFF. The chain recombines TRBV11-2 with TRBJ2-1, with D perhaps being TRBD1 or TRBD2 (5 bases each). This CDR3 is built from 13 residues. Looked up from germline, CDR1 is SGHAT and CDR2 is FQNNGV. V was trimmed by 5 bases and J by 5 bases, leaving 10 bases between them.

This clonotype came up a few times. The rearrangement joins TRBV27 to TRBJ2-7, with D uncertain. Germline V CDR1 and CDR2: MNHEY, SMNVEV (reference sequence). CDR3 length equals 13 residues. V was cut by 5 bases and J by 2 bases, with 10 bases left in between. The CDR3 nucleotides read TGTGCCAGCAGTATTAAAGCCCCCTACGAGCAGTACTTC. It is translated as CASSIKAPYEQYF.

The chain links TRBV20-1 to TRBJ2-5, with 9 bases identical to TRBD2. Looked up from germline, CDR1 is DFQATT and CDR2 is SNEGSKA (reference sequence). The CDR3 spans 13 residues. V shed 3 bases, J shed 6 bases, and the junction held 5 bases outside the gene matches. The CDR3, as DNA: TGCAGTGCTAGCCGCGCGGGAGGGAAGACCCAGTACTTC. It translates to CSASRAGGKTQYF.

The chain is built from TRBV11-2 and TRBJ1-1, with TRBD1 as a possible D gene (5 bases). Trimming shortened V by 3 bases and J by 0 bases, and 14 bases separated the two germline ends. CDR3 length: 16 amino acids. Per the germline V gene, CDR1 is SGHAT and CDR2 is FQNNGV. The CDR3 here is CASSLAGQTMNTEAFF. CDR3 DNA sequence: TGTGCCAGCAGCTTGGCCGGACAAACCATGAACACTGAAGCTTTCTTT.

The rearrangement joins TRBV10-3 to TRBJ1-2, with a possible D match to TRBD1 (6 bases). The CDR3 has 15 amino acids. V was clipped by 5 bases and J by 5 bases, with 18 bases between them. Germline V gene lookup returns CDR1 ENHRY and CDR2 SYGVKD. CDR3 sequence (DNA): TGTGCCATCAGTCCGGACAGCCTTCAACTATATGGCTACACCTTC. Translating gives CAISPDSLQLYGYTF.

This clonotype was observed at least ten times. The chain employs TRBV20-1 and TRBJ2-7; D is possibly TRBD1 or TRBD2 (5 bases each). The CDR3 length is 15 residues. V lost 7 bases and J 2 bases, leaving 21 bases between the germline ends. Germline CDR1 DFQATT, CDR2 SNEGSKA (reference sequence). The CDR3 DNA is TGCAGTGTTCCCGATTCAACCCGAGGGGCCTACGAGCAGTACTTC. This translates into CSVPDSTRGAYEQYF.

The CDR3 nucleotides read TGCGCCAGCAGCTTGGCGACAGGGGTATCCCTCACTGAAGCTTTCTTT. This encodes CASSLATGVSLTEAFF. The gene calls are TRBV5-1 and TRBJ1-1; TRBD1 matches at 8 bases. Germline-derived CDR1 and CDR2 are SGHRS and YFSETQ. The junction had 8 bases not matched to a gene; V was cut back by 0 bases and J by 4 bases. The CDR3 is made up of 16 amino acids.

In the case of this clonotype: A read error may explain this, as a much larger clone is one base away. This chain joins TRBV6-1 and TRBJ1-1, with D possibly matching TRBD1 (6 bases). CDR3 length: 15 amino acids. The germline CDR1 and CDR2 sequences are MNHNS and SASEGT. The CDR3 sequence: CASSPPGHPNTGAFF. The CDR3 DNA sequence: TGTGCCAGCAGTCCCCCGGGACACCCGAACACTGGAGCTTTCTTT.

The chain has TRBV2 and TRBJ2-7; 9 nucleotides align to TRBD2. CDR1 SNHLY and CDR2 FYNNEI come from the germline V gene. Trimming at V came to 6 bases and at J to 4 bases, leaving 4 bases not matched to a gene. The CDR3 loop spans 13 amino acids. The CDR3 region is CASRREGIYEQYF. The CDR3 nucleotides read TGTGCCAGCAGGCGGGAGGGGATATACGAGCAGTACTTC.

CDR3 coding DNA: TGTGCCAGTAGTATCCCTCTTAGCGAAACCGGTAGGCAGTTCTTC. Protein sequence: CASSIPLSETGRQFF. The chain recombines TRBV19 with TRBJ2-1, with D perhaps TRBD2 (5 bases). There are 15 residues in the CDR3. CDR1 is LNHDA, CDR2 SQIVND, per germline (reference sequence). The V gene lost 3 bases and the J gene lost 12 bases, with 21 bases spanning the gap.

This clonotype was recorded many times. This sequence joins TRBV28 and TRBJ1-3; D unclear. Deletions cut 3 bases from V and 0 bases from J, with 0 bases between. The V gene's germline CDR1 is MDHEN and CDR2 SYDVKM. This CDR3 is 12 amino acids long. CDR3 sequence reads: CASSFSGNTIYF. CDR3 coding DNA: TGTGCCAGCAGTTTCTCTGGAAACACCATATATTTT. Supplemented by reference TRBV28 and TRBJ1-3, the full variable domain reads DVKVTQSSRYLVKRTGEKVFLECVQDMDHENMFWYRQDPGLGLRLIYFSYDVKMKEKGDIPEGYSVSREKKERFSLILESASTNQTSMYLCASSFSGNTIYFGEGSWLTVV.

CDR3 amino acids: CASSQSIEAFF. Here the CDR3 DNA reads TGTGCCAGCAGCCAATCAATCGAAGCTTTCTTT. This sequence joins TRBV3-1 and TRBJ1-1; no clear D gene. V was shortened by 2 bases and J by 8 bases, with 6 bases between the two germline ends. The CDR3 covers 11 residues. Germline V lookup: CDR1 LGHDT, CDR2 YNNKEL (reference sequence).

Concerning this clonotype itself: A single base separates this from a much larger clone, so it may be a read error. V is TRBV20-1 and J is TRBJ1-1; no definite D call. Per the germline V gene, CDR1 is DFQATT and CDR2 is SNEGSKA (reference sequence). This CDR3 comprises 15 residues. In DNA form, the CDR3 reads TGCGGTGCTAGTCCTACGGGGAGAGGGCGGGGTGAAGCTTTCTTT. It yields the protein CGASPTGRGRGEAFF.

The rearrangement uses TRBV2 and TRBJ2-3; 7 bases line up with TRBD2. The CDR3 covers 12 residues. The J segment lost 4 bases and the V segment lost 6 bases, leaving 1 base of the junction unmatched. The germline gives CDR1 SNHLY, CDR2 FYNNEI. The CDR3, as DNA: TGTGCCAGCAGGGGAGGGTCAGATACGCAGTATTTT. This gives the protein CASRGGSDTQYF. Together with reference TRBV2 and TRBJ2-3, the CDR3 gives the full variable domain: EPEVTQTPSHQVTQMGQEVILRCVPISNHLYFYWYRQILGQKVEFLVSFYNNEISEKSEIFDDQFSVERPDGSNFTLKIRSTKLEDSAMYFCASRGGSDTQYFGPGTRLTVL.

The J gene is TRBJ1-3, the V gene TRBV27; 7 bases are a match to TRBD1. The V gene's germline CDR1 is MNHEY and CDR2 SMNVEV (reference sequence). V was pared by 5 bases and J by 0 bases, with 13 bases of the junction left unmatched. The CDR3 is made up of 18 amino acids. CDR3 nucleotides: TGTGCCAGCAGTCCTCTCGGACAGGAGGAGATCTCTGGAAACACCATATATTTT. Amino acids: CASSPLGQEEISGNTIYF.